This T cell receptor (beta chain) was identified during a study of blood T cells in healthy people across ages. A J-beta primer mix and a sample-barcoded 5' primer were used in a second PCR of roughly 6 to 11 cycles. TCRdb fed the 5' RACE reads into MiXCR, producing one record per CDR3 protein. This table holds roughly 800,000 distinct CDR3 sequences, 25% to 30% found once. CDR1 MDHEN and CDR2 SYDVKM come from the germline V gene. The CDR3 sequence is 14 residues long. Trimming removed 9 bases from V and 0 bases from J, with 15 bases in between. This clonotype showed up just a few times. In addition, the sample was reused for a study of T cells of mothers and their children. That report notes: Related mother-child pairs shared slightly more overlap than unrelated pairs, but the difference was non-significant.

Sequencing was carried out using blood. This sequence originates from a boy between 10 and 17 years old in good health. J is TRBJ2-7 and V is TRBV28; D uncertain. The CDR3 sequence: CASPPSGVSYEQYF. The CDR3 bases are TGTGCCAGTCCCCCCAGTGGGGTCTCCTACGAGCAGTACTTC.